This TCR beta chain was recovered during a study of T-cell reconstitution after alpha-beta-depleted transplantation in children. This clonotype was seen at least ten times. The germline gives CDR1 MNHEY, CDR2 SMNVEV (reference sequence). V dropped 0 bases and J dropped 2 bases, with 12 bases sitting between them. The CDR3 is made up of 16 amino acids. Unique molecular identifiers featured in how the TCRbeta library was prepared. TCRdb called the PCR reads again in MiXCR, with one record for every CDR3 protein. The sample has 490,000 or so distinct CDR3 sequences, about 10% seen once. The chain has TRBV27 and TRBJ2-3, with D unresolved. The sequence was obtained from a child aged 2 to 10 with inherited bone marrow failure, due to receive a stem cell transplant. Sequencing used PBMCs, obtained before TCRalphabeta/CD19-depleted stem cell transplant. The CDR3 DNA follows: TGTGCCAGCAGTTTATCGAACGGAGAGTACACAGATACGCAGTATTTT. This encodes CASSLSNGEYTDTQYF.